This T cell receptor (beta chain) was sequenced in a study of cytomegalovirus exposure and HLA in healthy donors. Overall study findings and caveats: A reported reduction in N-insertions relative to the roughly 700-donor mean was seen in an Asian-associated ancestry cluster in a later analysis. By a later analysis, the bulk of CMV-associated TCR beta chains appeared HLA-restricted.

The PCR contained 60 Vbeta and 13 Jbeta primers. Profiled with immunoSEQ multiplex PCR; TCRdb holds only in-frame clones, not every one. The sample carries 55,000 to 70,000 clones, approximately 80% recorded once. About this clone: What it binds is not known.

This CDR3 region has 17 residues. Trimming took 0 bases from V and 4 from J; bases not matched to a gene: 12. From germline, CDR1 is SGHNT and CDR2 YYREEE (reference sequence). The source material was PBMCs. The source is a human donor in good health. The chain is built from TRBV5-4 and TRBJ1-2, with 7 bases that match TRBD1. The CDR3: CASSLDPTGLEIYGYTF. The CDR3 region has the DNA TGTGCCAGCAGCTTGGACCCGACAGGGCTAGAAATCTATGGCTACACCTTC. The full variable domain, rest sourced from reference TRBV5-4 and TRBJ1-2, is ETGVTQSPTHLIKTRGQQVTLRCSSQSGHNTVSWYQQALGQGPQFIFQYYREEENGRGNFPPRFSGLQFPNYSSELNVNALELDDSALYLCASSLDPTGLEIYGYTFGSGTRLTVV.